One and the same sample provided the 17 T cell receptor beta chains below, sequenced in a study of technical replicates of blood from a handful of donors. Produced via immunoSEQ multiplex PCR; TCRdb's table is partial and in-frame only. This sample carries about 88,000 clones, less than 95% of them seen once, and the ten largest clones take roughly 0.25%. Sequenced material: T cells isolated from PBMCs. The receptors here all came from a human donor in good health.

CDR3 in DNA: TGTGCCAGCAGCTCAGACCTTAACTACTACGAGCAGTACTTC. Translation gives CASSSDLNYYEQYF. The gene calls are TRBV11-3 and TRBJ2-7; no definite D call. V lost 4 bases and J lost 3, with 13 bases in between. Germline assignment: CDR1 SGHNT and CDR2 YENEEA. This CDR3 is built from 14 residues.

The chain couples TRBV27 to TRBJ2-3; 9 nucleotides agree with TRBD2. Germline-derived CDR1 and CDR2 are MNHEY and SMNVEV (reference sequence). The CDR3 sequence is 16 residues long. V lost 5 bases and J lost 6; bases outside the gene matches: 12. DNA for the CDR3: TGTGCCAGCAGTCCCTCAGCGGGGGGAGCGTGGGATACGCAGTATTTT. It translates to CASSPSAGGAWDTQYF.

CDR3 region: CASSRLVPPGNTIYF. Here the CDR3 DNA reads TGCGCCAGCAGTCGTCTAGTTCCTCCCGGAAACACCATATATTTT. The rearrangement joins TRBV23-1 to TRBJ1-3; the D is unclear. TRBV23-1 is annotated as an ORF whose role is uncertain. CDR3 length equals 15 residues. Trimming cost V 4 bases and J 4 bases, with 14 bases left between them.

The chain joins TRBV9 to TRBJ1-1, with no clear D. CDR3 length: 13 amino acids. CDR1 and CDR2 from the germline V gene are SGDLS and YYNGEE. V lost 0 bases and J 1 base, leaving 4 bases between the germline ends. The chain's CDR3 is CASSVAGNTEAFF. Here the CDR3 DNA reads TGTGCCAGCAGCGTAGCAGGGAACACTGAAGCTTTCTTT.

J is TRBJ2-7 and V is TRBV5-6; D not resolved. Germline V gene data show CDR1 as SGHDT and CDR2 as YYEEEE. V gave up 0 bases and J gave up 0 bases, with 7 bases separating them. This CDR3 is 14 amino acids long. The CDR3 DNA sequence: TGTGCCAGCAGCTTGGGACTGAGCTCCTACGAGCAGTACTTC. This translates into CASSLGLSSYEQYF.

This chain links TRBV7-6 with TRBJ1-6; TRBD1 might be the D (5 bases). The CDR3 spans 15 residues. Germline CDR1 SGHVS, CDR2 FNYEAQ. Trimming removed 1 base at V and 8 bases at J, with 12 bases between. The DNA for the CDR3 is TGTGCCAGCAGCTTAGTGGAAGGGGAATATTCACCCCTCCACTTT. This encodes CASSLVEGEYSPLHF.

V usage is TRBV19 and J usage is TRBJ1-1, with D hard to call. The CDR3 is made up of 15 amino acids. V was clipped by 3 bases and J by 4 bases, with 15 bases between them. Per germline, CDR1 LNHDA and CDR2 SQIVND (reference sequence). CDR3 residues: CASSIGYGEVTEAFF. The CDR3 DNA is TGTGCCAGTAGTATTGGGTATGGAGAAGTCACTGAAGCTTTCTTT.

This clone has just a few counts. The V gene is TRBV28, the J gene TRBJ2-7; the D gene is possibly TRBD1 (5 bases). Germline CDR1 reads MDHEN; CDR2 reads SYDVKM. Trimming left V 5 bases short and J 3 bases short, with 14 bases between. The CDR3 totals 14 residues. The CDR3 DNA follows: TGTGCCAGCAGTCCGCTATCTACAGGCTACGAGCAGTACTTC. Encoded protein: CASSPLSTGYEQYF.

The J gene is TRBJ2-3, the V gene TRBV9; weak D call: TRBD2 (5 bases). The ends were cut back, 4 bases at V and 0 bases at J, with 12 bases in the middle. The length of the CDR3 is 15 residues. The germline gives CDR1 SGDLS, CDR2 YYNGEE. The CDR3 loop is CASSPKAVSTDTQYF. CDR3 DNA: TGTGCCAGCAGCCCCAAAGCGGTTAGCACAGATACGCAGTATTTT.

The V call is TRBV2, the J call TRBJ2-7; possible D gene TRBD1, 5 bases. CDR3 length: 13 amino acids. Germline V lookup: CDR1 SNHLY, CDR2 FYNNEI. The ends were cut back, 2 bases at V and 1 base at J, with 6 bases in the middle. The CDR3 coding sequence is TGTGCCAGCAGTGAAAACAGGTCCTACGAGCAGTACTTC. Translation: CASSENRSYEQYF. The variable domain in full, with the rest retrieved from reference TRBV2 and TRBJ2-7, is EPEVTQTPSHQVTQMGQEVILRCVPISNHLYFYWYRQILGQKVEFLVSFYNNEISEKSEIFDDQFSVERPDGSNFTLKIRSTKLEDSAMYFCASSENRSYEQYFGPGTRLTVT.

The chain is built from TRBV28 and TRBJ1-2; no definite D call. This CDR3 is 14 amino acids long. CDR1 and CDR2 (germline): MDHEN, SYDVKM. The V end was cut by 4 bases, the J end by 8 bases, with 17 bases between. CDR3 sequence (DNA): TGTGCCAGCAGTTACCTGCTGCAGTCGATGGGCTACACCTTC. Its protein is CASSYLLQSMGYTF.

J is TRBJ2-1 and V is TRBV27, with TRBD1 matching 10 bases. The CDR3 contains 15 residues. Germline V lookup: CDR1 MNHEY, CDR2 SMNVEV (reference sequence). Losses at the gene ends were 3 bases for V and 9 bases for J; bases not matched to a gene: 8. The CDR3 is CASSFLGQGGGEQFF. CDR3 bases: TGTGCCAGCAGTTTCTTAGGACAGGGGGGGGGTGAGCAGTTCTTC.

This clone was seen once. The V gene is TRBV29-1, the J gene TRBJ1-2; D is possibly TRBD1 (6 bases). The V gene's germline CDR1 is SQVTM and CDR2 ANQGSEA. This CDR3 is 12 amino acids long. V lost 6 bases and J lost 14, with 22 bases in between. As DNA, the CDR3 is TGCAGCGTACGGCAGGCCGAGGGGGTGGGAACCTTC. This encodes CSVRQAEGVGTF. Looking up the rest from reference TRBV29-1 and TRBJ1-2 gives the full variable domain: SAVISQKPSRDICQRGTSLTIQCQVDSQVTMMFWYRQQPGQSLTLIATANQGSEATYESGFVIDKFPISRPNLTFSTLTVSNMSPEDSSIYLCSVRQAEGVGTFGSGTRLTVV.

In DNA form, the CDR3 reads TGTGCCACCGCCACAGGGCCGAGGGAGACCCAGTACTTC. Translated: CATATGPRETQYF. The genes are TRBV15 and TRBJ2-5, with a tentative D call TRBD1 (6 bases). Looked up from germline, CDR1 is LNHNV and CDR2 is YYDKDF (reference sequence). The CDR3 has 13 residues. V was pared by 8 bases and J by 5 bases, with 15 bases between.

The chain recombines TRBV9 with TRBJ2-6; 8 bases are a match to TRBD2. The CDR3 covers 16 residues. Germline V gene sequence: CDR1 SGDLS, CDR2 YYNGEE. Losses at the gene ends were 3 bases for V and 1 base for J; bases not matched to a gene: 3. CDR3 in amino acids: CASSAPGGSGANVLTF. In nucleotides, the CDR3 is TGTGCCAGCAGCGCCCCGGGGGGGTCTGGGGCCAACGTCCTGACTTTC.

This chain uses TRBV2 with TRBJ1-3, with 10 bases identical to TRBD1. V was pared by 8 bases and J by 0 bases, with 7 bases of the junction left unmatched. Germline V gene data show CDR1 as SNHLY and CDR2 as FYNNEI. The CDR3 contains 16 residues. CDR3 nucleotide sequence: TGTGCCAGCGCCGGACAGGGGGTACACTCTGGAAACACCATATATTTT. Translated: CASAGQGVHSGNTIYF.

This rearrangement joins TRBV7-9 to TRBJ2-1; possibly TRBD1 for D (6 bases). V lost 0 bases, J lost 9 bases, and 15 bases lay in between. The germline CDR1 and CDR2 sequences are SEHNR and FQNEAQ (reference sequence). The CDR3 spans 15 residues. CDR3 sequence: CASSLAWGPPLEQFF. CDR3 sequence (DNA): TGTGCCAGCAGCTTAGCCTGGGGGCCCCCACTTGAGCAGTTCTTC.